The sample holds a few counts of the clone carrying this T cell receptor (beta chain). This specimen belongs to a study of beta chain features in type 1 diabetes. This CDR3 has 16 amino acids. V gave up 2 bases and J gave up 5 bases; unmatched junction bases: 9. CDR1 ENHRY and CDR2 SYGVKD come from the germline V gene. The study reverse transcribed the entire isolated RNA, so it sequenced expressed TCRB transcripts. Measured with immunoSEQ multiplex PCR; TCRdb has only the in-frame clones, and not every one. The profile shows 350,000 to 400,000 clones, over 13% of them singletons. Sequencing was carried out using naive CD4+ T cells from blood. The receptor was isolated from a woman between 18 and 29 years old in good health. The chain links TRBV10-3 to TRBJ2-5, with 9 bases lining up with TRBD2. This chain's CDR3 is CAISEKRGRAWETQYF. Here the CDR3 DNA reads TGTGCCATCAGTGAGAAACGCGGGAGGGCCTGGGAGACCCAGTACTTC.